The clone carrying this T cell receptor (beta chain) came up a few times. Trimming cost V 1 base and J 0 bases, with 11 bases left between them. The CDR3 extends over 16 amino acids. Germline CDR1 SGHVS, CDR2 FQNEAQ. This sample stems from a study of early T cells in non-severe SARS-CoV-2 infection. TCRdb independently ran MiXCR on the 5' RACE reads; one entry per CDR3 protein. The sample carries about 56,000 distinct CDR3 sequences, 10% to 13% recorded once. The sequencing sample was made of whole blood. V usage is TRBV7-8 and J usage is TRBJ2-3; D ambiguous. The TCR comes from an adult who was a healthcare worker with PCR-confirmed SARS-CoV-2 infection or an uninfected control (not recorded which). The CDR3 sequence is CASSLGVATSTDTQYF. The CDR3 region has the DNA TGTGCCAGCAGCTTAGGGGTAGCAACTAGCACAGATACGCAGTATTTT.